Listed here are 6 T cell receptor beta chains from one sample, sequenced in a study of cytomegalovirus exposure and HLA in healthy donors. The PCR was carried out with 60 Vbeta primers and 13 Jbeta primers. Using immunoSEQ multiplex PCR, the repertoire was profiled, and TCRdb retains in-frame clones only, with some absent. This table holds tens of thousands of clones, over 75% found once. Sequencing was carried out using PBMCs. These receptors were taken from a girl aged 2 to 10 in good health and CMV-seropositive.

The chain links TRBV5-1 to TRBJ1-3; D ambiguous. With 0 bases removed from V and 0 bases from J, the gap between germline ends came to 13 bases. CDR1 SGHRS and CDR2 YFSETQ come from the germline V gene. The CDR3 is 17 amino acids. For the CDR3, the DNA is TGCGCCAGCAGCTTGGAATATTTGTCGAGCTCTGGAAACACCATATATTTT. Its protein product is CASSLEYLSSSGNTIYF.

CDR3: CASSQGNRDTHPPGYGYTF. The CDR3 DNA is TGCGCCAGCAGCCAAGGCAATCGGGACACCCATCCTCCCGGCTATGGCTACACCTTC. The V gene is TRBV4-3, the J gene TRBJ1-2; D might be TRBD1 (6 bases). The germline gives CDR1 LGHNA, CDR2 YSLEER. V was shortened by 1 base and J by 4 bases, with 25 bases between the two germline ends. The CDR3 covers 19 residues.

The J gene is TRBJ2-1, the V gene TRBV6-5; D gene uncertain. This CDR3 is built from 15 residues. Trimming pared 6 bases from V and 0 bases from J, leaving 12 bases between. Germline V CDR1 and CDR2: MNHEY, SVGAGI. In nucleotides, the CDR3 is TGTGCCAGCAGCCCTAGTCGTAGCTCCTACAATGAGCAGTTCTTC. It encodes CASSPSRSSYNEQFF.

This clone has only a few counts. The chain uses TRBV29-1 and TRBJ2-1; D possibly corresponds to TRBD1 (7 bases). Between the trimmed V and J ends, which lost 7 bases and 7 bases, there was a span of 26 bases. Germline CDR1 is SQVTM and CDR2 is ANQGSEA. The CDR3 loop spans 16 amino acids. DNA for the CDR3: TGCAGCGCGGAACAACGGACACTCAGGGGGGTTAATGAGCAGTTCTTC. This gives the protein CSAEQRTLRGVNEQFF.

This clone was recorded only once. The CDR3 protein is CASSLLAQPNEKLFF. CDR3 nucleotides: TGTGCCAGCAGCTTACTTGCACAACCTAATGAAAAACTGTTTTTT. The V call is TRBV7-9, the J call TRBJ1-4; D is unresolved. The CDR3 runs to 15 residues. The ends were cut back, 2 bases at V and 3 bases at J, with 10 bases in the middle. The germline V gene has CDR1 SEHNR and CDR2 FQNEAQ (reference sequence).

This chain joins TRBV10-1 and TRBJ1-1; D is perhaps TRBD1 (5 bases). In germline, CDR1 is WNHNN, CDR2 SYGVQD (reference sequence). The CDR3 contains 18 residues. V dropped 7 bases and J dropped 1 base, with 25 bases sitting between them. The CDR3 sequence: CASTQRMVMGGKNTEAFF. Written as DNA, the CDR3 is TGCGCCAGCACCCAAAGGATGGTGATGGGGGGGAAGAACACTGAAGCTTTCTTT.